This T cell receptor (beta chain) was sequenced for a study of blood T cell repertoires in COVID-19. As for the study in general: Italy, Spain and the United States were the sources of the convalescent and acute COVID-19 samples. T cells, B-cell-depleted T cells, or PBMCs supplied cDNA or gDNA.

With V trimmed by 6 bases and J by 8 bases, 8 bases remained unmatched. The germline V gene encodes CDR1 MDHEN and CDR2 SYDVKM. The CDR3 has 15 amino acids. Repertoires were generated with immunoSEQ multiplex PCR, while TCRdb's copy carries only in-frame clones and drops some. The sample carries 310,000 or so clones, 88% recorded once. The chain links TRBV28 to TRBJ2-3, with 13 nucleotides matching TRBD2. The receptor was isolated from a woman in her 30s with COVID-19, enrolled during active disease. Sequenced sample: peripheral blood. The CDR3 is CASSPGLAGVGTQYF. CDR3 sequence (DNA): TGTGCCAGCAGCCCCGGACTAGCGGGAGTAGGTACGCAGTATTTT.